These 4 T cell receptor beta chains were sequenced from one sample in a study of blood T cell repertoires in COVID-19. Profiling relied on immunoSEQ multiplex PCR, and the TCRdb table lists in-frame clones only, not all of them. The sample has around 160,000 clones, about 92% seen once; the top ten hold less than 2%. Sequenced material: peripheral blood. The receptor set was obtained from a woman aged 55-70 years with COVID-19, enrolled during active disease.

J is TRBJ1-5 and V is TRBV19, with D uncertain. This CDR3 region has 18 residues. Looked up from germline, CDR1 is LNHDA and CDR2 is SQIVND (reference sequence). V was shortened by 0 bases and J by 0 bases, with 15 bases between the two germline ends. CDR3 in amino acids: CASSIDHGAGGSNQPQHF. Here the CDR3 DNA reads TGTGCCAGTAGTATAGATCATGGCGCGGGTGGTAGCAATCAGCCCCAGCATTTT.

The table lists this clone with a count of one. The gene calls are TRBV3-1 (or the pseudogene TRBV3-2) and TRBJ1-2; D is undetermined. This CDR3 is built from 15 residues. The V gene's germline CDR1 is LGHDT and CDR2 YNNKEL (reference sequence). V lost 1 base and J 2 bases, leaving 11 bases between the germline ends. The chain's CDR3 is CASSQVGRQNYGYTF. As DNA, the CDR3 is TGTGCCAGCAGCCAAGTTGGGAGGCAGAACTATGGCTACACCTTC.

The CDR3: CASRTGGHQPQHF. The CDR3 bases are TGTGCCAGTAGAACAGGGGGACATCAGCCCCAGCATTTT. V usage is TRBV19 and J usage is TRBJ1-5; TRBD1 matches 8 bases. There are 13 residues in the CDR3. CDR1 is LNHDA, CDR2 SQIVND, per germline (reference sequence). The junction had 3 bases not matched to a gene; V was cut back by 6 bases and J by 5 bases.

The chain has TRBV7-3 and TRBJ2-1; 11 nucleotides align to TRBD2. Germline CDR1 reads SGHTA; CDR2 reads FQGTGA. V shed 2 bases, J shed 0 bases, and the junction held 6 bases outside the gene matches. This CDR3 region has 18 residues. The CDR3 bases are TGTGCCAGCAGCTTAGTACTAGCGGGGGCCAGCTCCTACAATGAGCAGTTCTTC. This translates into CASSLVLAGASSYNEQFF. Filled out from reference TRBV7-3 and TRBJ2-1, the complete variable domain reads GAGVSQTPSNKVTEKGKYVELRCDPISGHTALYWYRQSLGQGPEFLIYFQGTGAADDSGLPNDRFFAVRPEGSVSTLKIQRTERGDSAVYLCASSLVLAGASSYNEQFFGPGTRLTVL.